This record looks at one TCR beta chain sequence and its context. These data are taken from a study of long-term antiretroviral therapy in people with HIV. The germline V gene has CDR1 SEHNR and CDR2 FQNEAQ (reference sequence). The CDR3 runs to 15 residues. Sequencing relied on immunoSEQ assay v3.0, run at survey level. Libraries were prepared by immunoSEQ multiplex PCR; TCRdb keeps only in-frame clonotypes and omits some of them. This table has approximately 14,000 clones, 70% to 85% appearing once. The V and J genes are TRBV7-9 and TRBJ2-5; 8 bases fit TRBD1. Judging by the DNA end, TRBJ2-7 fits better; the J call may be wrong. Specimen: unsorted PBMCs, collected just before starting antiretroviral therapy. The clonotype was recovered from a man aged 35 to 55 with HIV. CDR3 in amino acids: CASSPGTGPYYEQYF. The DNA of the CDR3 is TGTGCCAGCAGCCCCGGGACAGGACCCTACTACGAGCAGTACTTC.